The present T cell receptor beta chain was sequenced within a study of T cells in Graves' hyperthyroidism and ophthalmopathy (dated by TCRdb to about 2019). Study-level background: To identify TCR V-J signatures that set the groups apart, the researchers used a discovery cohort of roughly 100 patients, made up of under 50 with Graves' ophthalmopathy and approximately 57 with stable Graves' hyperthyroidism. Whether ophthalmopathy could be predicted prospectively was tested in an independent validation cohort made up of approximately 19 hyperthyroidism patients plus 17 patients who later progressed to ophthalmopathy. The 80 to 100 discovery patients were randomly divided into training and test sets at a 7:3 ratio. The study also compared thyroid tissue and blood T-cell repertoires from over 5 Graves' hyperthyroidism patients. Once sampling was done, hyperthyroidism patients were given methimazole at a starting dose of 30 mg daily, whereas ophthalmopathy patients were given high-dose intravenous methylprednisolone. The paper describes TCR Vbeta CDR3 sequencing of 120 to 150 peripheral blood samples, made up of 43 ophthalmopathy patients, 70 to 75 hyperthyroidism patients and 17 progressor patients. Beyond this particular receptor, the publication reports: In validation, progression to ophthalmopathy was predicted by the model with roughly 71% sensitivity and roughly 72% specificity, a median of roughly 6.4 months before onset. Most expanded thyroid clonotypes (frequency above 0.001) were also detected in blood, suggesting blood repertoires may reflect thyroid immune responses. Sample size was not statistically predetermined, and blinding of investigators to group allocation was not performed. Ophthalmopathy was separated from stable hyperthyroidism by a 13 V-J signature model, with around 90% sensitivity and roughly 81% specificity obtained in cross-validation and 80%/75% obtained in testing.

This clonotype was observed a single time. No antigen is known for it. No quality values exist for individual bases; no much larger clone is one base distant. Evidence from a single read is weak. Any patient with an uncontrolled infection, another autoimmune disease, pregnancy or lactation was excluded. Diagnoses were established on the basis of clinical symptoms, serum thyroxine and TRAb, thyroid ultrasound, and orbital computed tomography. Total RNA was extracted with Trizol reagent, and quality was checked on an Agilent 2100 Bioanalyzer. Taken from the germline V gene (reference sequence), the CDR1 and CDR2 loops are LNHNV and YYDKDF. The V and J ends are trimmed by 4 bases and 4 bases, leaving 20 bases between them. The CDR3 spans 18 residues, from the cysteine through the phenylalanine. Of all the DNA, just the CDR3 is kept, 54 bases in frame from base 1. The TCR beta CDR3 regions were amplified from RNA transcripts. The TCR CDR3 was subjected to a first round of RT-PCR using the HTBI primer set and the Qiagen OneStep RT-PCR kit. Libraries were constructed in a second round of multiplex PCR, after which size selection and purification were performed. Libraries were sequenced paired-end with 100 bp reads on an Illumina HiSeq2000. In the paper's pipeline: SOAPnuke was used to process the raw data, removing reads that contained adapters or uncalled bases, had a mean Phred below 15, or lacked an exact match to the constant primer or identifier. COPE v1.2.5 was used to merge the high-quality paired reads, and each unique nucleotide sequence was defined as a clonotype. MiTCR v1.1 was used to align the clonotypes against IMGT TRBV, TRBD and TRBJ reference segments. The analysis included only V-J combinations with a frequency above 0.0001, which together covered more than 99% of the repertoires. A TCS score was defined as the ratio of F50 (clonal expansion) to E x V (chaos), with BLOSUM62-based TCRdist applied between CDR3 peptides within each V-J. Welch's t-statistics and random forest reduced around 510 V-J features to fewer than 15, which were used in a naive Bayes classifier (R e1071). The similarity between thyroid and blood repertoires was quantified using the Morisita-Horn index. Using fastp trimming at Q25 and MiXCR clonotype assembly, TCRdb reanalyzed the public sequencing data and kept in-frame beta chains. Rows with one shared CDR3 protein collapse into an entry with the most common genes and DNA. The V and J calls follow TCRdb's processing rather than the paper's. Counted in this sample were 500,000 to 800,000 distinct CDR3 sequences; just under 45% of them appeared once. The top ten clones comprise less than 9.5% of the sample.

The receptor was isolated from an adult man with Graves' disease, either hyperthyroidism or ophthalmopathy (not recorded which). This sequence uses TRBV15 and TRBJ2-6; TRBD1 is a possible D gene, resting on 5 matching bases. Sequenced sample: peripheral blood or thyroid tissue (not recorded which). The CDR3 loop reads CATSTYGPGRTGANVLTF. The DNA sequence is TGTGCCACCAGCACCTACGGCCCAGGGCGAACCGGGGCCAACGTCCTGACTTTC.